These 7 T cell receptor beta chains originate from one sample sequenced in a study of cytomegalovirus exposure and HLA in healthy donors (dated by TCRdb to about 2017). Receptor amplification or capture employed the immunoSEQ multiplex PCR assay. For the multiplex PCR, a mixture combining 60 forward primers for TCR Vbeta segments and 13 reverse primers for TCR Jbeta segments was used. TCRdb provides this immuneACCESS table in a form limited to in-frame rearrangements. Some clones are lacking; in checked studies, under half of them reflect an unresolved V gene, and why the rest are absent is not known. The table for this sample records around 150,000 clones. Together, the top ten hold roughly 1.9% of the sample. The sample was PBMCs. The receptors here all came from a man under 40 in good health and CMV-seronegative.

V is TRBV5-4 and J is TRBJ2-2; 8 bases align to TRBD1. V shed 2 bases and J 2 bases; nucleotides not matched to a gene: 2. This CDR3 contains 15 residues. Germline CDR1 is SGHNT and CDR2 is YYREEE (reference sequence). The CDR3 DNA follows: TGTGCCAGCAGCTTCGGACAGGGAAACACCGGGGAGCTGTTTTTT. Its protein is CASSFGQGNTGELFF.

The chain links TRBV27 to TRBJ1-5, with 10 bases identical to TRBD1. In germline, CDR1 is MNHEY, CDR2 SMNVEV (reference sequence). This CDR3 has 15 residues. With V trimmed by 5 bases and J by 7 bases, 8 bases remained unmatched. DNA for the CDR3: TGTGCCAGCAGTAGGACCGGGACAGGGGAACAGCCCCAGCATTTT. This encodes CASSRTGTGEQPQHF.

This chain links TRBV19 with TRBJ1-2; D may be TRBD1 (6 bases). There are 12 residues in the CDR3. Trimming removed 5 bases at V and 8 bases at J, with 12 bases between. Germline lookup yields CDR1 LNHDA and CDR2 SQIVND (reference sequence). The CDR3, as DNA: TGTGCCAGTAGTCCCAGACAGGCGGGCTACACCTTC. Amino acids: CASSPRQAGYTF. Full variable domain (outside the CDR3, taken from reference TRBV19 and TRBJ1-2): DGGITQSPKYLFRKEGQNVTLSCEQNLNHDAMYWYRQDPGQGLRLIYYSQIVNDFQKGDIAEGYSVSREKKESFPLTVTSAQKNPTAFYLCASSPRQAGYTFGSGTRLTVV.

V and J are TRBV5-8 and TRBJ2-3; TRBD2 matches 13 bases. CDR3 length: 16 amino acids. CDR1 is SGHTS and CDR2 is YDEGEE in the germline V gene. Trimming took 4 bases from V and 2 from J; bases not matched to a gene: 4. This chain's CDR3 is CASSIGTSGDTDTQYF. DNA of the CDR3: TGTGCCAGCAGCATCGGGACTAGCGGGGACACAGATACGCAGTATTTT.

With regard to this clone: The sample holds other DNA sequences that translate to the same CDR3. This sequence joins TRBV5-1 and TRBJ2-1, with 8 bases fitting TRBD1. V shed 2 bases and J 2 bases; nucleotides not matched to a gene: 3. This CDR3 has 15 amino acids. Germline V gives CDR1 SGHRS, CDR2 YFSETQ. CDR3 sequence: CASSLGTGAYNEQFF. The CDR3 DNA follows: TGCGCCAGCAGCTTAGGGACAGGAGCCTACAATGAGCAGTTCTTC.

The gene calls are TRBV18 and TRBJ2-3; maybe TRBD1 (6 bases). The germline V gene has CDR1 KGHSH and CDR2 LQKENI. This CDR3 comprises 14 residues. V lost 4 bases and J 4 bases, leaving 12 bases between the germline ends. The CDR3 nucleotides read TGTGCCAGCTCACTACGACAGGATCCAGATACGCAGTATTTT. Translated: CASSLRQDPDTQYF.

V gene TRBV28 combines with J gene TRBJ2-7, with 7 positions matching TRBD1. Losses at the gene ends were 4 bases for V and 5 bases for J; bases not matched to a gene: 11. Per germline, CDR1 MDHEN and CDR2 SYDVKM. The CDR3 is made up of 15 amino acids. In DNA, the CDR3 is TGTGCCAGCAGTTCCCACCGACAGGGACCCCACGAGCAGTACTTC. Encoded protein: CASSSHRQGPHEQYF.